This TCR beta chain was documented in a study of CD8+CD57+ T cells in acquired aplastic anemia. At the level of the study: An average of roughly 3 ug of DNA was obtained from sorted CD4+ and CD8+ cells. Study-wide findings and caveats: There were roughly 28 CD8+ CDR3 sequences that occurred in both patients and controls. Controls did not differ significantly from patients in CD8+ Simpson's diversity.

Genomic DNA provided the template from which TCR beta VDJ and CDR3 profiles were obtained. TCRdb processed the reads anew with MiXCR; each CDR3 protein has one entry. Counted here are 250,000 to 300,000 distinct CDR3 sequences, approximately 57% occurring once; the ten biggest clones make up 6.5% to 10%. Of note for this clonotype: What it recognizes is unknown.

Germline V lookup: CDR1 LGHNT, CDR2 FRNRAP. With 2 bases removed from V and 3 bases from J, the gap between germline ends came to 5 bases. The CDR3 length is 12 residues. The receptor was isolated from a human donor with severe aplastic anemia or a healthy control (not recorded which). Sequences were obtained from sorted CD4+, CD8+, or CD8+CD57+ T cells (not recorded which) from PBMCs. The V call is TRBV12-5, the J call TRBJ2-7; D is undetermined. Here the CDR3 DNA reads TGTGCTAGTGGTTTGAGGAGCTACGAGCAGTACTTC. This gives the protein CASGLRSYEQYF.